Included here is one T cell receptor beta chain sequence, with context. Its specificity is unknown. PCR involved 60 Vbeta and 13 Jbeta primers. Original handling: In a later analysis, of roughly 83 million unique beta chains, approximately 10 million appeared in at least two donors. Method: immunoSEQ multiplex PCR; TCRdb's copy keeps in-frame clones and lacks some. V and J calls and clone size are those listed in that table; D and trimming were worked out from the DNA. The sample yields approximately 150,000 clones, around 81% seen once. This record belongs to a study of cytomegalovirus exposure and HLA in healthy donors. Overall study results and limits: Presence/absence analyses assumed roughly uniform sequencing depth across donors.

This CDR3 is built from 14 residues. Germline CDR1 SNHLY, CDR2 FYNNEI. The V gene lost 8 bases and the J gene lost 6 bases, with 16 bases spanning the gap. The J gene is TRBJ2-2, the V gene TRBV2; D might be TRBD1 (6 bases). Sequencing was performed on PBMCs. The TCR originated in a woman aged 18-29 years in good health and CMV-seropositive. The CDR3 nucleotides are TGTGCCAGCTATCGGCAGGGGAAAGCCGGGGAGCTGTTTTTT. Translated, it gives CASYRQGKAGELFF. The variable domain in full, with the rest retrieved from reference TRBV2 and TRBJ2-2, is EPEVTQTPSHQVTQMGQEVILRCVPISNHLYFYWYRQILGQKVEFLVSFYNNEISEKSEIFDDQFSVERPDGSNFTLKIRSTKLEDSAMYFCASYRQGKAGELFFGEGSRLTVL.